Below, one T cell receptor (beta chain) is given with its context. The same CDR3 is also encoded by other DNA sequences in this sample. These data belong to a study of shared clonotypes between healthy human individuals. Data came from immunoSEQ multiplex PCR; TCRdb stores just in-frame clones and leaves some out. This table has some 2,000,000 clones, roughly 96% appearing once. This receptor was obtained from a man aged 18 to 30 in good health. The sequenced sample consisted of naive CD4+ T cells sorted from blood. Described subset: CD45RA+ positively selected.

In DNA, the CDR3 is TGTGCCAGCAGCTTAGGACAACAAGAGACCCAGTACTTC. This codes for CASSLGQQETQYF. The chain employs TRBV7-2 and TRBJ2-5; D remains unclear. Germline CDR1 SGHTA, CDR2 FQGNSA. Trimming took 1 base from V and 2 from J, leaving 5 bases between them. This CDR3 comprises 13 residues. Filled out from reference TRBV7-2 and TRBJ2-5, the complete variable domain reads GAGVSQSPSNKVTEKGKDVELRCDPISGHTALYWYRQSLGQGLEFLIYFQGNSAPDKSGLPSDRFSAERTGGSVSTLTIQRTQQEDSAVYLCASSLGQQETQYFGPGTRLLVL.